This TCR beta chain emerged from a study of shared clonotypes between healthy human individuals. On sorted subsets, replicate PCRs used about 0.2 ug DNA, or 31,000 or so T cell genomes. Original handling: Sequence data from immunoSEQ were junction-only and lacked quality scores; consequently, filtering differed. TCRdb's table, derived via immunoSEQ multiplex PCR, lists solely in-frame clones and lacks some. From that table come the V and J calls and clone size; the DNA was used to work out D and trimming. The table includes 2 million to 2.5 million clones, 85% to 95% detected once. Study-wide findings and caveats: Naive CD4 clonotype sharing across a few donors was around 5.5%.

A word on this clone: Its antigen is not known.

Recent vaccinations or acute infections were absent in the healthy HIV-negative adult donors. Germline V gene data show CDR1 as MDHEN and CDR2 as SYDVKM. The CDR3 has 12 amino acids. Trimming took off 1 base at V and 4 bases at J, with 4 bases between the two ends. This chain connects TRBV28 to TRBJ2-5; D remains ambiguous. The clonotype originates from a man aged 18 to 35 in good health. Some clones in this sample may be carry-over from other donors' samples. The sequenced sample consisted of naive CD4+ T cells from PBMCs. Subset described: CD45RA+ positively selected. This CDR3 reads CASSLSTETQYF. The CDR3 DNA sequence: TGTGCCAGCAGTTTATCGACAGAGACCCAGTACTTC.